This T cell receptor (beta chain) was recorded in a study of PD-1 blockade in classical Hodgkin lymphoma. Study information: Patients were treated with nivolumab at 3 mg/kg, and this was given intravenously every 2 weeks. Study outcomes and limitations: Reasons behind the repertoire differences stay unclear, perhaps disease activity or earlier therapy.

Each patient experienced a relapse that followed autologous stem cell transplantation, and brentuximab vedotin exposure varied. The method was immunoSEQ multiplex PCR; TCRdb's version includes in-frame clones alone and lacks a portion of them. Seen here are about 150,000 clones, just under 80% observed once, and the top ten hold 9.2%. Trimming left V 3 bases short and J 1 base short, with 12 bases between. CDR3 size: 15 residues. In germline, CDR1 is LNHDA, CDR2 SQIVND (reference sequence). As regards this clone: Its antigen is still unknown.

The V call is TRBV19, the J call TRBJ1-1; TRBD1 is a possible D gene (5 bases). Sequencing was performed on peripheral blood mononuclear cells (PBMCs), taken before the second cycle of nivolumab. The TCR originated in a human donor with classical Hodgkin lymphoma. The DNA for the CDR3 is TGTGCCAGTAGTATGGGGGACGGGAGGAACACTGAAGCTTTCTTT. It translates to CASSMGDGRNTEAFF.